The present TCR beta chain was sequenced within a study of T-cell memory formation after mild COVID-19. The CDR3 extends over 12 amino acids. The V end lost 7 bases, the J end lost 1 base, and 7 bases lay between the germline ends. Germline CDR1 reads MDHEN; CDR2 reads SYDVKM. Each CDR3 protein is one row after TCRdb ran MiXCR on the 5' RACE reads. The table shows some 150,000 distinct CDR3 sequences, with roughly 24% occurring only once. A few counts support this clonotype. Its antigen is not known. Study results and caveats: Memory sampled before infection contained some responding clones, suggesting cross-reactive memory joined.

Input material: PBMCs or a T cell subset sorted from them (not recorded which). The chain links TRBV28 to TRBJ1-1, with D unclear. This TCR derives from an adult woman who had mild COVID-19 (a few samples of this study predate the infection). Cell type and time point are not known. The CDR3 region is CASKRPNTEAFF. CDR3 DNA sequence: TGTGCCAGCAAACGGCCGAACACTGAAGCTTTCTTT.